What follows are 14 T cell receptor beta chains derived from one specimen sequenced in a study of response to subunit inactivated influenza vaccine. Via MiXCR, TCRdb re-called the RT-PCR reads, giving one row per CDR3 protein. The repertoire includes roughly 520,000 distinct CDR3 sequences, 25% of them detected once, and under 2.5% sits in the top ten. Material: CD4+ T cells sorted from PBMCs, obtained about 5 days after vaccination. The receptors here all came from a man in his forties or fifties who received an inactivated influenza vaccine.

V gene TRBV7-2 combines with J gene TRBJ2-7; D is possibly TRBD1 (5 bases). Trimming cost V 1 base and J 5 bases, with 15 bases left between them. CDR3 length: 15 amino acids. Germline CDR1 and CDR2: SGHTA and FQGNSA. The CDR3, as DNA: TGTGCCAGCAGCTTAGGCGCAGGGCGTAAAAACGAGCAGTACTTC. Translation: CASSLGAGRKNEQYF.

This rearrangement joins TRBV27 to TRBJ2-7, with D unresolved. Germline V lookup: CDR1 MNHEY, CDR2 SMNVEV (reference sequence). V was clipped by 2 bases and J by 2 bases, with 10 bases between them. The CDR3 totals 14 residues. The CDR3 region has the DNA TGTGCCAGCAGTTTAGTTCTAGGGCCCTACGAGCAGTACTTC. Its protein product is CASSLVLGPYEQYF.

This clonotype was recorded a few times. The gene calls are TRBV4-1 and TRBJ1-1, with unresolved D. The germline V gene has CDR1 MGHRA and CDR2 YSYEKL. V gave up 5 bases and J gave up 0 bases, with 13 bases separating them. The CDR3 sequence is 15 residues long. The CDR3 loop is CASSASTTMNTEAFF. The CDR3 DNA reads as TGCGCCAGCAGCGCATCGACAACGATGAACACTGAAGCTTTCTTT.

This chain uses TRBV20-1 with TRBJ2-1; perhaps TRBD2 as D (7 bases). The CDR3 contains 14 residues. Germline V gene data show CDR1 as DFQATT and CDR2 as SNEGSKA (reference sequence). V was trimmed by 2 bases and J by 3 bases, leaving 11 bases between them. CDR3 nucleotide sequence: TGCAGTGCTAGAAGGGAGGGGGGCTACAATGAGCAGTTCTTC. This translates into CSARREGGYNEQFF.

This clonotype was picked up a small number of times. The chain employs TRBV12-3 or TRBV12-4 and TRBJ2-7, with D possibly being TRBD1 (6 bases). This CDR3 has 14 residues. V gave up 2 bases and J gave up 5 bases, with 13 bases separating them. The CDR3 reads CASSLMQGKNEQYF. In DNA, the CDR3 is TGTGCCAGCAGTTTAATGCAGGGGAAAAACGAGCAGTACTTC.

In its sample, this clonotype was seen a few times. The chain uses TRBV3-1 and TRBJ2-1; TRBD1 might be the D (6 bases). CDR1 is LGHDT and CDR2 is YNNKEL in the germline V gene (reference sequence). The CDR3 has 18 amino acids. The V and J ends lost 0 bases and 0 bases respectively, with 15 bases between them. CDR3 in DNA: TGTGCCAGCAGCCAAGATGGGGTAGGGACAACCTCCTACAATGAGCAGTTCTTC. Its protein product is CASSQDGVGTTSYNEQFF.

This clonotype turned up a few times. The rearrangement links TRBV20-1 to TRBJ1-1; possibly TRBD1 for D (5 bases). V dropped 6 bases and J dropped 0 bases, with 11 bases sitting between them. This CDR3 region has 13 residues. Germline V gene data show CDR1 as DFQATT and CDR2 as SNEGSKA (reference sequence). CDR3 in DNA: TGCAGTGCCGCGGGGCCCTTGAACACTGAAGCTTTCTTT. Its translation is CSAAGPLNTEAFF.

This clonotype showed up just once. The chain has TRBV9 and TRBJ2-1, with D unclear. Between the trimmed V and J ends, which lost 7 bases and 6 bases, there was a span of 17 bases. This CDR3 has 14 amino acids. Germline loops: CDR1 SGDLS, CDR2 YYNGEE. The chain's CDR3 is CASGNLGGFNEQFF. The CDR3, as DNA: TGTGCCAGCGGCAACCTTGGCGGTTTCAATGAGCAGTTCTTC.

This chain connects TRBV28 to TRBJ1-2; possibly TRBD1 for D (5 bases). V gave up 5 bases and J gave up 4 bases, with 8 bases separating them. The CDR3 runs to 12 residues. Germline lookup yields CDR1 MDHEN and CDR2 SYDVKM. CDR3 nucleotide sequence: TGTGCCAGCAGTGACAGCCTCTATGGCTACACCTTC. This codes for CASSDSLYGYTF.

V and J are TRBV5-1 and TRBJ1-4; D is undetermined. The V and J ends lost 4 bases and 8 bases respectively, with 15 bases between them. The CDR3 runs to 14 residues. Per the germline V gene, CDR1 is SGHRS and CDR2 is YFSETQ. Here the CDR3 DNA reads TGCGCCAGCAGCCCGGGCCCTGGCGGGGAAAAACTGTTTTTT. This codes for CASSPGPGGEKLFF.

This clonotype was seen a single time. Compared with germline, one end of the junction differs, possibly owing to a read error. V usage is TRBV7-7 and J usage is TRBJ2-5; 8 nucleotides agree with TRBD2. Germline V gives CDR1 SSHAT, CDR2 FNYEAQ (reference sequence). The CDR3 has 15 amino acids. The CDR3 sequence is CASSQNRGGQETQYF. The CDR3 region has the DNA TGTGCTAGCAGTCAGAATCGGGGGGGACAAGAGACCCAGTACTTC.

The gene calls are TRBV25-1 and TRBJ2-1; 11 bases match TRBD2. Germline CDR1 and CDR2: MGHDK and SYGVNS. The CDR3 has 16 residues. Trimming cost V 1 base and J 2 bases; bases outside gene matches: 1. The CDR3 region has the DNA TGTGCCAGCAGTGAATCGGGACTAGCGGCCTACAATGAGCAGTTCTTC. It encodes CASSESGLAAYNEQFF.

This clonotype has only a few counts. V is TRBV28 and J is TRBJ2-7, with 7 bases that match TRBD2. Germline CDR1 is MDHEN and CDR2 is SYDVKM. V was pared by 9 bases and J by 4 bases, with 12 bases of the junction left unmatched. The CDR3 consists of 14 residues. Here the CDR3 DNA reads TGTGCCAGTAAGGTTTCCAGCGGGGTTTACGAGCAGTACTTC. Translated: CASKVSSGVYEQYF. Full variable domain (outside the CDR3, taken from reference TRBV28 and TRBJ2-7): DVKVTQSSRYLVKRTGEKVFLECVQDMDHENMFWYRQDPGLGLRLIYFSYDVKMKEKGDIPEGYSVSREKKERFSLILESASTNQTSMYLCASKVSSGVYEQYFGPGTRLTVT.

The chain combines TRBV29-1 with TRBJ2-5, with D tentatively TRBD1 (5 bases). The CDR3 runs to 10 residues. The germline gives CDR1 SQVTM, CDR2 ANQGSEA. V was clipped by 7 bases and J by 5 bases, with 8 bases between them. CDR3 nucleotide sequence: TGCAGCGGTGGGGCGGAGACCCAGTACTTC. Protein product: CSGGAETQYF.